This T cell receptor (beta chain) originates from a study of shared clonotypes between healthy human individuals (dated by TCRdb to the early 2020s). For context, the study as a whole: The cohort comprised a couple of women and a few men aged 18 to 49 years. For each donor, CD4 naive and CD4 memory were each run on three plates, CD8 naive on two plates, and CD8 memory on one plate. To estimate repertoire size and how much clonotype sharing occurs between individuals, the study deeply sequenced the blood TCR repertoires of 4 to 6 healthy adults. To increase sequencing depth and limit assay-specific biases, different laboratories used diverse techniques to prepare libraries and sequence TCR repertoires. Each donor's leukapheresis produced roughly between roughly 0.85 and 9.5 billion PBMCs.

TCR CDR3 regions were amplified from genomic DNA by multiplex PCR using the deep immunoSEQ assay. Genomic DNA extracted from each cell subset was distributed evenly over all wells of several immunoSEQ 96-well plates, and each plate served as one replicate. For sorted subsets, each replicate PCR was loaded with 200 ng genomic DNA, equivalent to some 31,000 T cell genomes. Purified libraries were measured with a Qubit 3.0 fluorometer, size-checked on a Bioanalyzer 2100, and measured again with the KAPA Library Quantification kit. Every immunoSEQ 96-well plate was sequenced on a dedicated single-read 150-cycle Illumina NextSeq 550 flow cell. The published analysis was carried out like this. Because the immunoSEQ output included only junctional sequences and no quality scores, the filtering could not be the same as the filtering used for full-length reads. Sequences were annotated with PyIR, a Python wrapper for IgBLAST v1.9, and V/J genes and CDR3 were assigned using IMGT germline references. Reads were removed for weak V/J assignments (E-value above 1e-6), missing CDR3, stop codons, out-of-frame junctions, or ambiguous translated residues. V3J clonotypes were defined by identical inferred V gene, J gene, and CDR3 amino acid sequence. The percentage overlap between two repertoires was calculated by dividing the number of shared unique clonotypes by the size of the smaller repertoire. Three approaches were used to assess repertoire richness: RTK rarefaction, the Chao1 estimator, and Recon v2.1 estimates of unobserved clonotypes. For all TCRbeta clonotypes obtained by the gDNA method from four donors, generation probabilities were computed with OLGA. Entries here come from immuneACCESS through TCRdb and include only in-frame sequences with V and J called. Some clones fail to appear in such tables; in the studies checked, an unresolved V gene covers under half of the shortfall, and the cause of the remainder is unknown. V and J calls and clone size come straight from that table; D and trimming were deduced from the DNA. Counted in this sample were about 1 million clones; approximately 68% of them appeared once. Approximately 1.5% of the sample lies in the top ten.

Findings and caveats that apply to the study as a whole: Compared with non-shared clonotypes, the clonotypes found in all four sorted-subset donors had higher generation probabilities. Sharing across a few donors was observed for roughly 5.4% of naive CD4, around 3.5% of naive CD8, about 2.5% of memory CD4, and roughly 0.4% of memory CD8 clonotypes. Because the study included only a small number of donors, the genetic and exposure-history diversity represented was limited. Naive subsets generally had larger estimated clonotype richness than memory subsets did. Rarefaction of sorted-subset datasets indicated incomplete sequencing despite the large sequencing depth. Only blood was sampled, and tissue TCR repertoires likely differ from those in blood. Pairwise subsampling indicated that sequencing depth was expected to affect the degree of clonotype sharing among donors.

As concerns this clone: This receptor's antigen is unknown. There are no base qualities to consult, and no much larger clone falls within one base.

V is cut back by 5 bases and J by 9 bases, with 9 bases in the junction unmatched. Sequences KGHSH (CDR1) and LQKENI (CDR2) are obtained from the germline V gene. The CDR3 starts with the cysteine, ends with the phenylalanine, and has 15 residues. The read is trimmed to its CDR3 DNA, 45 bases read in frame from base 1. The donors were healthy, HIV-negative adults who had no recently reported acute infections or vaccinations. Every donor was a Caucasian adult residing in Nashville, Tennessee, USA. CD4+ T cells were enriched through magnetic negative selection, after which naive cells were positively selected on CD45RA and the remaining negative fraction served as the memory subset. After blood collection by leukapheresis, PBMCs were isolated using Ficoll-Histopaque density gradient centrifugation and then cryopreserved in the vapor phase of liquid nitrogen. Analytical flow cytometry was used to check the purity and quantity of every magnetically sorted T cell population. Genomic DNA was isolated from every sorted fraction and measured by UV absorbance on a Nanodrop 2000c.

Input material: memory CD4+ T cells sorted from blood. Read against the paper, the sample's cell subset or site label means: CD45RA-negative fraction. The clonotype comes from a man between 18 and 29 years old in good health. The rearrangement combines TRBV18 with TRBJ1-6; 8 nucleotides in the junction match TRBD1. Read as DNA, the sequence is TGTGCCAGCTCATCATCGACAGGGGACCCTTCACCCCTCCACTTT. Translated, it gives CASSSSTGDPSPLHF. When the CDR3 is completed using the reference TRBV18 and TRBJ1-6 genes on either side, the full variable domain is NAGVMQNPRHLVRRRGQEARLRCSPMKGHSHVYWYRQLPEEGLKFMVYLQKENIIDESGMPKERFSAEFPKEGPSILRIQQVVRGDSAAYFCASSSSTGDPSPLHFGNGTRLTVT.